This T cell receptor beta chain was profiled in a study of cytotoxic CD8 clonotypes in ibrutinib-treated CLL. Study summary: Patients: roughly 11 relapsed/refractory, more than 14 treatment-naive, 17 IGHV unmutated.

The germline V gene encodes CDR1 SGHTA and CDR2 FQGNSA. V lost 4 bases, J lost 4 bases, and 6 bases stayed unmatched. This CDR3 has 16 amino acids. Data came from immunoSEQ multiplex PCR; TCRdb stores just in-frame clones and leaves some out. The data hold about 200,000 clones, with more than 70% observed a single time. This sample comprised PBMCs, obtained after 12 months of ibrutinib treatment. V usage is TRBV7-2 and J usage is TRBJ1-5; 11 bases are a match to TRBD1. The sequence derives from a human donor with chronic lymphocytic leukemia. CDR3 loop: CASSSSGQGANQPQHF. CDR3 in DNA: TGTGCCAGCAGCTCATCAGGACAGGGGGCTAATCAGCCCCAGCATTTT.